The 14 T cell receptor beta chains below all came from one sample that was sequenced in a study of blood T cell repertoires in COVID-19. Repertoires were generated with immunoSEQ multiplex PCR, while TCRdb's copy carries only in-frame clones and drops some. The profile covers around 250,000 clones, with more than 70% appearing a single time and roughly an eighth taken by the ten largest. The sequenced sample was peripheral blood. The origin of the receptors is a man aged 80 or over with acute or convalescent COVID-19.

The chain employs TRBV11-2 and TRBJ1-6, with a possible D match to TRBD1 (6 bases). The CDR3 contains 13 residues. The germline V gene encodes CDR1 SGHAT and CDR2 FQNNGV. Trimming left V 6 bases short and J 7 bases short, with 10 bases between. The CDR3 DNA follows: TGTGCCAGCAGAAAGGGGGGGAATTCACCCCTCCACTTT. It translates to CASRKGGNSPLHF. The entire variable domain, with the rest obtained from reference TRBV11-2 and TRBJ1-6, is as follows: EAGVAQSPRYKIIEKRQSVAFWCNPISGHATLYWYQQILGQGPKLLIQFQNNGVVDDSQLPKDRFSAERLKGVDSTLKIQPAKLEDSAVYLCASRKGGNSPLHFGNGTRLTVT.

The V call is TRBV18, the J call TRBJ1-1; TRBD1 is a possible D gene (5 bases). Germline V CDR1 and CDR2: KGHSH, LQKENI. CDR3 size: 14 residues. Between the trimmed V and J ends, which lost 2 bases and 2 bases, there was a span of 9 bases. Written as DNA, the CDR3 is TGTGCCAGCTCACCAAAGCAGGGAAACACTGAAGCTTTCTTT. It codes for CASSPKQGNTEAFF. The full variable domain, in which reference TRBV18 and TRBJ1-1 provide the parts outside the CDR3, is NAGVMQNPRHLVRRRGQEARLRCSPMKGHSHVYWYRQLPEEGLKFMVYLQKENIIDESGMPKERFSAEFPKEGPSILRIQQVVRGDSAAYFCASSPKQGNTEAFFGQGTRLTVV.

This clone was picked up a small number of times. This chain connects TRBV29-1 to TRBJ1-5, with 10 bases matching TRBD1. Per germline, CDR1 SQVTM and CDR2 ANQGSEA. The CDR3 covers 13 residues. Germline trimming cut 6 bases from V and 6 bases from J; bases unmatched to any gene: 5. DNA of the CDR3: TGCAGCGTCGGACAGGGGGACAGTCAGCCCCAGCATTTT. It is translated as CSVGQGDSQPQHF. Full variable domain (outside the CDR3, taken from reference TRBV29-1 and TRBJ1-5): SAVISQKPSRDICQRGTSLTIQCQVDSQVTMMFWYRQQPGQSLTLIATANQGSEATYESGFVIDKFPISRPNLTFSTLTVSNMSPEDSSIYLCSVGQGDSQPQHFGDGTRLSIL.

This clone was seen a few times. The chain has TRBV20-1 and TRBJ1-4; maybe TRBD1 (6 bases). CDR3 size: 13 residues. Per the germline V gene, CDR1 is DFQATT and CDR2 is SNEGSKA (reference sequence). With 3 bases removed from V and 3 bases from J, the gap between germline ends came to 8 bases. The CDR3 loop reads CSASAGANEKLFF. In nucleotides, the CDR3 is TGCAGTGCTAGTGCAGGGGCTAATGAAAAACTGTTTTTT.

The genes are TRBV4-3 and TRBJ2-5, with a weak D call TRBD1 (6 bases). CDR3 length: 14 residues. Germline V lookup: CDR1 LGHNA, CDR2 YSLEER. V was trimmed by 0 bases and J by 7 bases, leaving 12 bases between them. CDR3 protein: CASSQDKGGGTQYF. As DNA, the CDR3 is TGCGCCAGCAGCCAAGATAAAGGGGGTGGGACCCAGTACTTC.

The chain carries TRBV5-6 and TRBJ2-1; D remains unclear. The germline V gene encodes CDR1 SGHDT and CDR2 YYEEEE. V lost 4 bases and J 0 bases, leaving 14 bases between the germline ends. There are 16 residues in the CDR3. The CDR3 protein is CASSRLAQSSYNEQFF. For the CDR3, the DNA is TGTGCCAGCAGCCGACTGGCCCAGAGCTCCTACAATGAGCAGTTCTTC.

This clone has a single count. The chain combines TRBV24-1 with TRBJ1-4, with D unresolved. Germline-derived CDR1 and CDR2 are KGHDR and SFDVKD. V was cut by 4 bases and J by 8 bases, with 10 bases left in between. The CDR3 runs 13 residues. CDR3 DNA: TGTGCCACCAGTGACTCGGTCTTGGAAAAACTGTTTTTT. It codes for CATSDSVLEKLFF.

The chain joins TRBV7-9 to TRBJ1-5; a weak D match, TRBD1 (5 bases). The V end lost 5 bases, the J end lost 3 bases, and 8 bases lay between the germline ends. CDR1 and CDR2 (germline): SEHNR, FQNEAQ (reference sequence). CDR3 length equals 13 residues. This chain's CDR3 is CASSDSYNQPQHF. CDR3 in DNA: TGTGCCAGCAGCGACAGCTACAATCAGCCCCAGCATTTT. The full variable domain, its missing parts supplied by reference TRBV7-9 and TRBJ1-5, is DTGVSQNPRHKITKRGQNVTFRCDPISEHNRLYWYRQTLGQGPEFLTYFQNEAQLEKSRLLSDRFSAERPKGSFSTLEIQRTEQGDSAMYLCASSDSYNQPQHFGDGTRLSIL.

The chain links TRBV12-3 or TRBV12-4 to TRBJ2-2, with a possible D match to TRBD1 (5 bases). V gave up 7 bases and J gave up 3 bases, with 6 bases separating them. The CDR3 is 12 amino acids. Written as DNA, the CDR3 is TGTGCCAGCATCAGGGACACCGGGGAGCTGTTTTTT. Its translation is CASIRDTGELFF.

The V and J genes are TRBV20-1 and TRBJ2-3, with 8 bases identical to TRBD2. The V gene's germline CDR1 is DFQATT and CDR2 SNEGSKA (reference sequence). This CDR3 is built from 14 residues. The trim removed 3 bases at V and 2 bases at J, leaving 4 bases unmatched. The DNA of the CDR3 is TGCAGTGCTAGTAGCGGGGTACCCACAGATACGCAGTATTTT. Protein product: CSASSGVPTDTQYF.

The chain has TRBV10-3 and TRBJ1-5; D gene unclear. CDR1 is ENHRY, CDR2 SYGVKD, per germline. This CDR3 comprises 14 residues. Trimming cost V 3 bases and J 6 bases, with 12 bases left between them. The CDR3 region has the DNA TGTGCCATCAGTGATCGGAGGGCTCCTCAGCCCCAGCATTTT. Its protein product is CAISDRRAPQPQHF.

The V call is TRBV6-5, the J call TRBJ2-2, with 10 bases matching TRBD1. CDR3 length: 11 residues. Germline V gene lookup returns CDR1 MNHEY and CDR2 SVGAGI. Unmatched junction bases numbered 1, after V lost 11 bases and J lost 7 bases. As DNA, the CDR3 is TGTGCCGGGGACAGGGGCGGGGAGCTGTTTTTT. It yields the protein CAGDRGGELFF.

This chain joins TRBV19 and TRBJ2-3; 12 bases are shared with TRBD2. Germline CDR1 is LNHDA and CDR2 is SQIVND (reference sequence). The V gene end was trimmed by 5 bases and the J gene end by 8 bases; junction bases not matched to a gene: 5. The CDR3 extends over 14 amino acids. The CDR3 DNA reads as TGTGCCAGTAGTCTACTAGCGGGAGGAGGTACGCAGTATTTT. Protein: CASSLLAGGGTQYF.

The rearrangement uses TRBV5-1 and TRBJ2-2, with 8 bases aligning to TRBD2. The CDR3 is 14 residues long. The junction had 8 bases not matched to a gene; V was cut back by 7 bases and J by 6 bases. CDR1 is SGHRS, CDR2 YFSETQ, per germline. CDR3 sequence (DNA): TGCGCCAGCGGCCCTAGCGGGTTCGCCGGGGAGCTGTTTTTT. Protein sequence: CASGPSGFAGELFF.